Here is one T cell receptor (beta chain) with its context. Per the original data handling: Counts of nucleated cells, estimated from reference gene primer amplification, were obtained. TCRdb keeps only in-frame clones here, not all; method: immunoSEQ multiplex PCR. The D gene and trimming were derived from the DNA, and the V and J assignments and clone size from that table. Among 150,000 to 200,000 clones listed, around 80% were seen once. Participants were aged roughly 18 to 90 years, lived in over 20 US areas, and enrolled virtually. Participants had their cohort set by participant-reported clinical history. The data stem from a study of blood T cell repertoires in COVID-19. The CDR3 sequence is 16 residues long. J gave up 1 base and V 5 bases, and 10 bases lay outside the gene matches. Germline V CDR1 and CDR2: SGHRS, YFSETQ.

The chain joins TRBV5-1 to TRBJ2-5; 8 bases fit TRBD1. Sequenced: PBMCs or T cells enriched from blood (not recorded which). The clonotype comes from a man aged 50 or older who had recovered from COVID-19. The CDR3 DNA is TGCGCCAGCAGAATGACAGGGGCGTATGGCCAAGAGACCCAGTACTTC. It specifies CASRMTGAYGQETQYF.